This passage covers 29 T cell receptor beta chains from one sample sequenced in a study of blood T cell repertoires in COVID-19. Measured with immunoSEQ multiplex PCR; TCRdb has only the in-frame clones, and not every one. The top ten clones hold around 9.3% of a sample with a few hundred thousand clones, roughly 80% of them seen once. Sequencing input: peripheral blood. Receptors were obtained from a woman at least 80 years old with acute or convalescent COVID-19.

CDR3 residues: CASTQQGNVIYEQYF. In DNA form, the CDR3 reads TGTGCCAGCACACAGCAGGGTAACGTGATCTACGAGCAGTACTTC. The rearrangement joins TRBV6-5 to TRBJ2-7; D possibly corresponds to TRBD1 (5 bases). Trimming pared 7 bases from V and 3 bases from J, leaving 19 bases between. The CDR3 is made up of 15 amino acids. Germline values: CDR1 MNHEY, CDR2 SVGAGI.

The chain joins TRBV11-2 to TRBJ1-2, with 7 nucleotides matching TRBD1. V trimming: 2 bases; J trimming: 6 bases; junction bases outside the gene matches: 3. This CDR3 has 13 residues. CDR1 SGHAT and CDR2 FQNNGV come from the germline V gene. The CDR3 reads CASSLRQGDGYTF. The CDR3 DNA reads as TGTGCCAGCAGCTTAAGACAGGGCGATGGCTACACCTTC. The full variable domain, with the rest looked up from reference TRBV11-2 and TRBJ1-2, is EAGVAQSPRYKIIEKRQSVAFWCNPISGHATLYWYQQILGQGPKLLIQFQNNGVVDDSQLPKDRFSAERLKGVDSTLKIQPAKLEDSAVYLCASSLRQGDGYTFGSGTRLTVV.

This clone was counted between two and nine times. V is TRBV7-2 and J is TRBJ1-1; a possible D gene is TRBD1 (6 bases). CDR3 length: 12 residues. Germline assignment: CDR1 SGHTA and CDR2 FQGNSA. The V and J ends lost 1 base and 11 bases respectively, with 11 bases between them. This CDR3 is CASSLVGGGAFF. In DNA form, the CDR3 reads TGTGCCAGCAGCTTAGTTGGGGGCGGTGCTTTCTTT.

V and J are TRBV18 and TRBJ1-1, with 11 bases identical to TRBD1. V dropped 3 bases and J dropped 5; count of bases not matched to a gene: 11. The CDR3 totals 17 residues. CDR1 and CDR2 (germline): KGHSH, LQKENI. The CDR3 bases are TGTGCCAGCTCACCCCCGGGGACAGGGGGGATGGGGACTGAAGCTTTCTTT. Its translation is CASSPPGTGGMGTEAFF.

This clone has just one count. The V gene is TRBV19, the J gene TRBJ2-3; D gene unclear. The germline V gene encodes CDR1 LNHDA and CDR2 SQIVND (reference sequence). CDR3 length equals 14 residues. V lost 4 bases and J lost 2, with 10 bases in between. CDR3 sequence: CASSKAVITDTQYF. CDR3 nucleotide sequence: TGTGCCAGTAGTAAGGCGGTGATCACAGATACGCAGTATTTT.

The chain uses TRBV7-9 and TRBJ1-2; D uncertain. With 2 bases removed from V and 5 bases from J, the gap between germline ends came to 12 bases. The germline CDR1 and CDR2 sequences are SEHNR and FQNEAQ (reference sequence). This CDR3 contains 14 residues. The CDR3 loop is CASSLRGVWYGYTF. Here the CDR3 DNA reads TGTGCCAGCAGCTTACGCGGAGTGTGGTATGGCTACACCTTC. Full variable domain (missing parts from reference TRBV7-9 and TRBJ1-2): DTGVSQNPRHKITKRGQNVTFRCDPISEHNRLYWYRQTLGQGPEFLTYFQNEAQLEKSRLLSDRFSAERPKGSFSTLEIQRTEQGDSAMYLCASSLRGVWYGYTFGSGTRLTVV.

On this clone: Different DNA sequences within this sample yield the same CDR3. The chain combines TRBV5-1 with TRBJ2-7; 8 bases are a match to TRBD2. J was trimmed by 2 bases and V by 1 base; bases with no gene match: 5. The CDR3 runs to 15 residues. Germline V lookup: CDR1 SGHRS, CDR2 YFSETQ. CDR3 residues: CASSLSAGGPYEQYF. The CDR3, as DNA: TGCGCCAGCAGCTTGAGTGCGGGGGGCCCCTACGAGCAGTACTTC.

The chain joins TRBV7-6 to TRBJ1-5, with D perhaps matching TRBD1 (5 bases). The CDR3 has 15 residues. Germline V gene sequence: CDR1 SGHVS, CDR2 FNYEAQ. Trimming shortened V by 2 bases and J by 4 bases, and 12 bases separated the two germline ends. The CDR3 loop reads CASSLIPGGNQPQHF. The CDR3 DNA sequence: TGTGCCAGCAGCTTAATCCCCGGGGGGAATCAGCCCCAGCATTTT.

The J gene is TRBJ2-7, the V gene TRBV11-2; D is unresolved. The V end was cut by 0 bases, the J end by 3 bases, with 9 bases between. Germline CDR1 reads SGHAT; CDR2 reads FQNNGV. This CDR3 has 14 residues. The CDR3 DNA follows: TGTGCCAGCAGCTTAGATCAAAAATTCTACGAGCAGTACTTC. It codes for CASSLDQKFYEQYF. Supplemented by reference TRBV11-2 and TRBJ2-7, the full variable domain reads EAGVAQSPRYKIIEKRQSVAFWCNPISGHATLYWYQQILGQGPKLLIQFQNNGVVDDSQLPKDRFSAERLKGVDSTLKIQPAKLEDSAVYLCASSLDQKFYEQYFGPGTRLTVT.

The chain carries TRBV6-2 or TRBV6-3 and TRBJ2-7; the match to TRBD1 covers 9 bases. CDR3 length equals 16 residues. The germline gives CDR1 MNHEY, CDR2 SVGEGT. V shed 4 bases and J 1 base; nucleotides not matched to a gene: 8. CDR3 sequence: CASSSAGTGTSYEQYF. Here the CDR3 DNA reads TGTGCCAGCAGTTCCGCGGGGACAGGGACTTCCTACGAGCAGTACTTC.

This rearrangement joins TRBV27 to TRBJ2-5, with TRBD2 matching 8 bases. Looked up from germline, CDR1 is MNHEY and CDR2 is SMNVEV (reference sequence). The CDR3 has 16 residues. V shed 5 bases and J 5 bases; nucleotides not matched to a gene: 13. CDR3 amino acids: CASSPWGRGVEETQYF. DNA of the CDR3: TGTGCCAGCAGTCCCTGGGGGCGGGGGGTTGAGGAGACCCAGTACTTC.

This sequence joins TRBV19 and TRBJ1-1; D call uncertain. The CDR3 is 18 residues long. Germline lookup yields CDR1 LNHDA and CDR2 SQIVND (reference sequence). V dropped 6 bases and J dropped 0 bases, with 23 bases sitting between them. The chain's CDR3 is CASSNSPGRAVMNTEAFF. CDR3 sequence (DNA): TGTGCCAGTAGCAACTCACCGGGGAGGGCCGTAATGAACACTGAAGCTTTCTTT.

The rearrangement links TRBV9 to TRBJ1-3; maybe TRBD1 (6 bases). CDR1 SGDLS and CDR2 YYNGEE come from the germline V gene. The CDR3 is 18 amino acids. The ends were cut back, 0 bases at V and 0 bases at J, with 16 bases in the middle. Here the CDR3 reads CASSVGTQGMYSGNTIYF. The CDR3 DNA follows: TGTGCCAGCAGCGTAGGGACACAGGGCATGTACTCTGGAAACACCATATATTTT.

V and J are TRBV18 and TRBJ1-5; 9 nucleotides align to TRBD1. With V trimmed by 3 bases and J by 5 bases, 5 bases remained unmatched. CDR3 length: 15 residues. Germline CDR1 is KGHSH and CDR2 is LQKENI. CDR3 sequence reads: CASSPIRTGDQPQHF. For the CDR3, the DNA is TGTGCCAGCTCACCCATTAGGACAGGGGATCAGCCCCAGCATTTT. Drawing the rest from reference TRBV18 and TRBJ1-5, the complete variable domain is NAGVMQNPRHLVRRRGQEARLRCSPMKGHSHVYWYRQLPEEGLKFMVYLQKENIIDESGMPKERFSAEFPKEGPSILRIQQVVRGDSAAYFCASSPIRTGDQPQHFGDGTRLSIL.

This clone has only one observation. This rearrangement joins TRBV6-5 to TRBJ1-2; 8 bases align to TRBD1. CDR1 is MNHEY, CDR2 SVGAGI, per germline. This CDR3 is 14 amino acids long. Trimming cost V 5 bases and J 6 bases; bases outside gene matches: 8. The CDR3 DNA reads as TGTGCCAGCAGTAACCTGGACAGGGAACATGGCTACACCTTC. Translating it yields CASSNLDREHGYTF.

V usage is TRBV5-4 and J usage is TRBJ1-6, with 7 positions matching TRBD1. Germline CDR1 is SGHNT and CDR2 is YYREEE (reference sequence). V was clipped by 4 bases and J by 3 bases; unmatched bases: 4. CDR3 length: 15 amino acids. DNA for the CDR3: TGTGCCAGCAGCGTCCGGGACAGCTATAATTCACCCCTCCACTTT. As protein: CASSVRDSYNSPLHF.

The gene calls are TRBV4-3 and TRBJ1-3; D is perhaps TRBD1 (6 bases). This CDR3 is built from 17 residues. Germline lookup yields CDR1 LGHNA and CDR2 YSLEER. V was cut by 0 bases and J by 1 base, with 13 bases left in between. The CDR3 loop reads CASSQDWARGSGNTIYF. The DNA for the CDR3 is TGCGCCAGCAGCCAAGATTGGGCCAGGGGATCTGGAAACACCATATATTTT.

The chain couples TRBV5-1 to TRBJ1-1, with 9 bases that match TRBD1. The germline V gene has CDR1 SGHRS and CDR2 YFSETQ. CDR3 length: 14 amino acids. Germline trimming cut 5 bases from V and 5 bases from J; bases unmatched to any gene: 7. The CDR3 sequence: CASRLQGARTEAFF. CDR3 bases: TGCGCCAGCAGATTACAGGGGGCAAGGACTGAAGCTTTCTTT.

This clone ranks as medium-sized. V is TRBV5-1 and J is TRBJ2-7; TRBD2 matches 10 bases. The length of the CDR3 is 14 residues. The junction had 4 bases not matched to a gene; V was cut back by 1 base and J by 6 bases. Looked up from germline, CDR1 is SGHRS and CDR2 is YFSETQ. The CDR3 DNA sequence: TGCGCCAGCAGCTTGCAAGCGGGAGGGTCCGAGCAGTACTTC. Its protein product is CASSLQAGGSEQYF.

The V and J genes are TRBV6-5 and TRBJ2-2; possible D gene TRBD1, 6 bases. Germline V gene lookup returns CDR1 MNHEY and CDR2 SVGAGI. This CDR3 contains 16 residues. Trimming took 4 bases from V and 4 from J, leaving 16 bases between them. The CDR3 region has the DNA TGTGCCAGCAGTTTTCTACAGGGAAGGGGCACCGGGGAGCTGTTTTTT. As protein: CASSFLQGRGTGELFF.

The chain employs TRBV2 and TRBJ1-2; 12 bases fit TRBD1. Germline V gives CDR1 SNHLY, CDR2 FYNNEI. V was pared by 3 bases and J by 2 bases, with 1 base of the junction left unmatched. The CDR3 extends over 15 amino acids. The CDR3 nucleotides read TGTGCCAGCAGTGAGGGGACAGGGGGCAACTATGGCTACACCTTC. Its translation: CASSEGTGGNYGYTF. The full variable domain, completed using reference TRBV2 and TRBJ1-2, is EPEVTQTPSHQVTQMGQEVILRCVPISNHLYFYWYRQILGQKVEFLVSFYNNEISEKSEIFDDQFSVERPDGSNFTLKIRSTKLEDSAMYFCASSEGTGGNYGYTFGSGTRLTVV.

The V call is TRBV6-5, the J call TRBJ1-2; 7 bases align to TRBD1. The CDR3 covers 13 residues. V lost 7 bases to trimming and J lost 7 bases; unmatched junction nucleotides: 9. Germline V CDR1 and CDR2: MNHEY, SVGAGI. CDR3: CASTEDRTLGYTF. The DNA of the CDR3 is TGTGCCAGCACCGAGGACAGGACGCTTGGCTACACCTTC.

This chain links TRBV6-6 with TRBJ2-1, with 11 bases aligning to TRBD2. Trimming cost V 5 bases and J 0 bases; bases outside gene matches: 6. Germline V gene lookup returns CDR1 MNHNY and CDR2 SVGAGI (reference sequence). The CDR3 covers 17 residues. The CDR3 sequence is CASSRGLAEPSYNEQFF. CDR3 in DNA: TGTGCCAGCAGTCGGGGACTAGCGGAACCCTCCTACAATGAGCAGTTCTTC.

This clone came up a few times. This chain uses TRBV10-3 with TRBJ1-1; D unresolved. CDR3 length: 12 amino acids. Germline V CDR1 and CDR2: ENHRY, SYGVKD. Trimming took 8 bases from V and 0 from J, leaving 7 bases between them. This CDR3 is CAIAALNTEAFF. The DNA of the CDR3 is TGTGCCATCGCAGCGTTGAACACTGAAGCTTTCTTT.

The rearrangement uses TRBV29-1 and TRBJ2-7; a possible D gene is TRBD2 (5 bases). V was cut by 3 bases and J by 6 bases, with 12 bases left in between. Germline CDR1 reads SQVTM; CDR2 reads ANQGSEA. This CDR3 has 12 residues. CDR3 region: CSVDRGSREQYF. The CDR3 nucleotides are TGCAGCGTTGACAGAGGGAGCCGCGAGCAGTACTTC.

The rearrangement links TRBV21-1 to TRBJ2-7; TRBD2, the table's D call, lacks a check against the DNA. TRBV21-1 is termed a pseudogene. CDR3 length: 16 amino acids. In nucleotides, the CDR3 is TGTGCCAGCAGCAGGGGTTCGTGGGAGTTCTGGGGAGAGCAGTACTTC. This gives the protein CASSRGSWEFWGEQYF.

The chain recombines TRBV19 with TRBJ2-5; 7 bases are a match to TRBD1. CDR1 LNHDA and CDR2 SQIVND come from the germline V gene (reference sequence). The J segment lost 5 bases and the V segment lost 1 base, leaving 10 bases of the junction unmatched. This CDR3 has 16 residues. The CDR3 nucleotides read TGTGCCAGTAGTATAGGGGACAGTTTATTGATGGAGACCCAGTACTTC. Its protein product is CASSIGDSLLMETQYF.

In nucleotides, the CDR3 is TGTGCCAGCAGTTTAGGAGGGGGCGTTTATAATTCACCCCTCCACTTT. This translates into CASSLGGGVYNSPLHF. The chain combines TRBV28 with TRBJ1-6; TRBD1 matches 7 bases. This CDR3 is built from 16 residues. The ends lost 2 bases at V and 4 bases at J; junction bases unmatched: 5. Per germline, CDR1 MDHEN and CDR2 SYDVKM.

The chain has TRBV7-9 and TRBJ1-3; 8 nucleotides line up with TRBD1. CDR1 SEHNR and CDR2 FQNEAQ come from the germline V gene (reference sequence). The CDR3 runs 14 residues. Trimming removed 8 bases from V and 2 bases from J; junction bases left unmatched: 5. CDR3 region: CASSPQGAGNTIYF. DNA of the CDR3: TGTGCCAGCTCCCCACAGGGGGCTGGAAACACCATATATTTT.